This is a list of T cell receptor beta chains from one sample in a study of blood T cells in healthy people across ages. One entry per CDR3 protein, called by TCRdb with MiXCR from the 5' RACE reads. This sample has about 720,000 distinct CDR3 sequences, with more than 20% found just once. The same data also contributed to another study, on T cells of mothers and their children.

Sequenced sample: blood. The source of these receptors is a boy between 5 and 17 years old in good health. Both conserved end residues are part of each CDR3. Not all rows give a size; the values are once, few, many and, for expanded clones, a class.

CASSQDAVGGTDTQYF	TRBV4-2	TRBJ2-3	NA
CAGEAAGTGSYEQYF	TRBV28	TRBJ2-7	many
CASSARRIGSYGYTF	TRBV7-2	TRBJ1-2	NA
CASKAGTGTNTQYF	TRBV25-1	TRBJ2-3	NA
CATSRDRRIGGAGELFF	TRBV15	TRBJ2-2	NA
CASLAGAFTDTQYF	TRBV25-1	TRBJ2-3	few
CASRGPTEINQPQHF	TRBV2	TRBJ1-5	few
CASSGGGLSETQYF	TRBV28	TRBJ2-5	few
CASSPTGVQPQHF	TRBV7-9	TRBJ1-5	NA
CASSGRKF	TRBV7-3	TRBJ2-5	few
CATRGTPSQPQHF	TRBV10-3	TRBJ1-5	NA
CSVAGTGRMNTEAFF	TRBV29-1	TRBJ1-1	NA
CASNPDEGAQNEAFF	TRBV2	TRBJ1-1	few
CASAPRGPNTGELFF	TRBV2	TRBJ2-2	many
CAGSLIVLAGTSYNEQFF	TRBV7-3	TRBJ2-1	NA
CASSSTGLAGGSSYNEQFF	TRBV27	TRBJ2-1	NA
CASSLFGQPYEQYF	TRBV27	TRBJ2-7	NA
CASSRGVQNTGELFF	TRBV7-6	TRBJ2-2	NA
CASRLLDRGTYEQYF	TRBV28	TRBJ2-7	NA
CASTPVMNTEAFF	TRBV6-2/TRBV6-3	TRBJ1-1	NA
CASSDPDGQGENIQYF	TRBV2	TRBJ2-4	few
CASSLSQGSRNEQFF	TRBV27	NA	few